This T cell receptor (beta chain) was obtained from a study of circulating and synovial CD4+ cells in juvenile arthritis. The assay was immunoSEQ multiplex PCR, and TCRdb's table has in-frame clones only and misses some. This table holds tens of thousands of clones, 95% found once. Trimming took 4 bases from V and 7 from J, leaving 14 bases between them. This CDR3 spans 14 amino acids. The germline V gene has CDR1 LGHNA and CDR2 YNFKEQ. The sequence came from a human donor with juvenile idiopathic arthritis. The V call is TRBV4-2, the J call TRBJ2-1; TRBD2 might be the D (5 bases). Sequenced input: CD4+ T cells from blood. The CDR3 spells CASSPQSSANEQFF. The CDR3 DNA is TGTGCCAGCAGCCCCCAGAGTAGCGCAAATGAGCAGTTCTTC.